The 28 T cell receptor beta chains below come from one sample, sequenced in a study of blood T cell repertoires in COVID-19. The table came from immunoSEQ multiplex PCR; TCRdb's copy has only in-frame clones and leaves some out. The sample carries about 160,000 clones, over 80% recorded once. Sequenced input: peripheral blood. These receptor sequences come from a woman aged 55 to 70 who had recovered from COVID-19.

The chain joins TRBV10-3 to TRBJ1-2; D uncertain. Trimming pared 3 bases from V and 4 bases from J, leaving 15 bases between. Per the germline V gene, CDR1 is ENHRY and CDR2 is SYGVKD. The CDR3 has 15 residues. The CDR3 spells CAISEYSMLGYGYTF. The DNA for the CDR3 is TGTGCCATCAGTGAATACAGTATGTTGGGCTATGGCTACACCTTC.

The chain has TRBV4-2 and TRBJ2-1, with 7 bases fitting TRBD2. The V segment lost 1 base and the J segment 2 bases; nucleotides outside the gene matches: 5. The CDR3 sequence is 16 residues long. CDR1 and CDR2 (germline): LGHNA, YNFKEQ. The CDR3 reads CASSQVTSGAYNEQFF. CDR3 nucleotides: TGTGCCAGCAGCCAAGTTACGAGCGGGGCCTACAATGAGCAGTTCTTC.

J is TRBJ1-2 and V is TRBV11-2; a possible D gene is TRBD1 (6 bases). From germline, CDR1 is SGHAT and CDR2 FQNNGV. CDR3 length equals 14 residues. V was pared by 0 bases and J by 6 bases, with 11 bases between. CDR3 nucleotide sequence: TGTGCCAGCAGCTTAGATCGGACAGCAAATGGCTACACCTTC. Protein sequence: CASSLDRTANGYTF.

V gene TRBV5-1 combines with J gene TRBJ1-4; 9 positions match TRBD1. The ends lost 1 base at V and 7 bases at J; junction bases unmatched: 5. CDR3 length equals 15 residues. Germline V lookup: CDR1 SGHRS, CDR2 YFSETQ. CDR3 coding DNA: TGCGCCAGCAGCTTGAGGACAGGGGTGGCTGAAAAACTGTTTTTT. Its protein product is CASSLRTGVAEKLFF.

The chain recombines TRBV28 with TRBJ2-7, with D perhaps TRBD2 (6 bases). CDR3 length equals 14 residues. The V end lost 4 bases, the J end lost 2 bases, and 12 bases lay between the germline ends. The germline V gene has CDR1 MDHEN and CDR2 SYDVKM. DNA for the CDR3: TGTGCCAGCAGTTCGGCCCCGGGGGCCTACGAGCAGTACTTC. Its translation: CASSSAPGAYEQYF.

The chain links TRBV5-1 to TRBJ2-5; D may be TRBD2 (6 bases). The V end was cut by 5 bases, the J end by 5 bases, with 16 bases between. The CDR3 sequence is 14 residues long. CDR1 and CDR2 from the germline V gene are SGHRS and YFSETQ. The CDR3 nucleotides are TGCGCCAGCAGGGACGTACCGGAGGGGGAGACCCAGTACTTC. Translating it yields CASRDVPEGETQYF.

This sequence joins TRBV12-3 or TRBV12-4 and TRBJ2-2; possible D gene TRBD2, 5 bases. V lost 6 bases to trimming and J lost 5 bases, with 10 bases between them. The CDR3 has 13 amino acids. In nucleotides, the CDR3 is TGTGCCAGCAGGCAACTAGAAACCGGGGAGCTGTTTTTT. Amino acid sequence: CASRQLETGELFF.

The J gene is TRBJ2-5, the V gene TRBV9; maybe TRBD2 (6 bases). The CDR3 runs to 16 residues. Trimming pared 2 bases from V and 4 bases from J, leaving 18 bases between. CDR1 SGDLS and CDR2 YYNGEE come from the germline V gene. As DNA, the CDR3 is TGTGCCAGCAGCGTCGATCCGGGGTACGGGAGAGAGACCCAGTACTTC. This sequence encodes CASSVDPGYGRETQYF.

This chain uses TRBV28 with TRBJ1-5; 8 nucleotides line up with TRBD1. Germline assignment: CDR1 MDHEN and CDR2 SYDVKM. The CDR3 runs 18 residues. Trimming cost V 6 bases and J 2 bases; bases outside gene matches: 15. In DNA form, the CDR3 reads TGTGCCAGCAGCCTTGGTCGCGGACAGGGATGGGGCAATCAGCCCCAGCATTTT. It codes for CASSLGRGQGWGNQPQHF.

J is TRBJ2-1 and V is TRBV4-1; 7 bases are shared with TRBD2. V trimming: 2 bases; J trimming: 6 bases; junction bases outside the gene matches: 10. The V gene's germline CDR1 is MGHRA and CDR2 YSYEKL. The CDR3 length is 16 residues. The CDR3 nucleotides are TGCGCCAGCAGCCAACCGACTAGCAGTCTGGTCAATGAGCAGTTCTTC. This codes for CASSQPTSSLVNEQFF.

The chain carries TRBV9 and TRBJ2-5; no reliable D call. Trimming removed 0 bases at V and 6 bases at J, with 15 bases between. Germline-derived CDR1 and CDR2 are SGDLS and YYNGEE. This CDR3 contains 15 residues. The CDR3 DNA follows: TGTGCCAGCAGCGTAGATGGTACACCGGGTCAGACCCAGTACTTC. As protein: CASSVDGTPGQTQYF.

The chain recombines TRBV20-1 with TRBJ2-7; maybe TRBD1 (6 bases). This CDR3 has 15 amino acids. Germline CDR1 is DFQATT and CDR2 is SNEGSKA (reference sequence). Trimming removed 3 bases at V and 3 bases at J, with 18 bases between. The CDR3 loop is CSASAGTPAYYEQYF. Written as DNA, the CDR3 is TGCAGTGCTAGTGCCGGGACACCGGCTTACTACGAGCAGTACTTC.

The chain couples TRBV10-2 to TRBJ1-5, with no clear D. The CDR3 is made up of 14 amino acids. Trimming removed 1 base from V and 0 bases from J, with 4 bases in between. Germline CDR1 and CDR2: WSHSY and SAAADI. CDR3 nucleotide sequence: TGCGCCAGCAGTGAGTTGGCTAGCAATCAGCCCCAGCATTTT. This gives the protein CASSELASNQPQHF.

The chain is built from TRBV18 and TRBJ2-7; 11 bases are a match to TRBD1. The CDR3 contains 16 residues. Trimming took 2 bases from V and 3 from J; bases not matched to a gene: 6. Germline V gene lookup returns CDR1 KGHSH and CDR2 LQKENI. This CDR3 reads CASSPIWTGGDYEQYF. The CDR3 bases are TGTGCCAGCTCACCAATCTGGACAGGGGGCGACTACGAGCAGTACTTC.

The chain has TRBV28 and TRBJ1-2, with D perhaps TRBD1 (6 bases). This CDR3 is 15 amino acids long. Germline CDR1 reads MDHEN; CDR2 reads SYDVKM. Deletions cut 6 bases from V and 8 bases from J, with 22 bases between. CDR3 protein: CASSPPGAGVWGYTF. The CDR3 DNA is TGTGCCAGCAGCCCACCAGGGGCAGGGGTGTGGGGCTACACCTTC.

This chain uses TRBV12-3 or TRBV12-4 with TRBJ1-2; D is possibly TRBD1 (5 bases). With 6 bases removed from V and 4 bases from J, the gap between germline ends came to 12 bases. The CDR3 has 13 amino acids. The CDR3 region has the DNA TGTGCCAGCAGCCCCCGGGGGGGCTATGGCTACACCTTC. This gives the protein CASSPRGGYGYTF.

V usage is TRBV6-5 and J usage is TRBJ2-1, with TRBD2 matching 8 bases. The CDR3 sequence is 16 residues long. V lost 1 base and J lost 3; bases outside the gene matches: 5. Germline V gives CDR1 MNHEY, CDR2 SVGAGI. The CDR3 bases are TGTGCCAGCAGTTACTACCGGGGGGGCGGCTACAATGAGCAGTTCTTC. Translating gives CASSYYRGGGYNEQFF.

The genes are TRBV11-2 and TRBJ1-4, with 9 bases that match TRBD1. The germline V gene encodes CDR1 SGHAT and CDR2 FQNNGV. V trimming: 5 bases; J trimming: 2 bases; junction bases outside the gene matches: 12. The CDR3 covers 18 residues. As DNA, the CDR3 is TGTGCCAGCAGCCAACCGGGACAGGGATGGGGGACTAATGAAAAACTGTTTTTT. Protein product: CASSQPGQGWGTNEKLFF.

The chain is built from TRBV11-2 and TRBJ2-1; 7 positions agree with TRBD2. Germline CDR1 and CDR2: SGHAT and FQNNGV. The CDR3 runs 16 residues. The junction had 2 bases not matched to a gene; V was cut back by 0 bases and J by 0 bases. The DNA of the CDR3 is TGTGCCAGCAGCTTAGAGCGGGGGACCTCCTACAATGAGCAGTTCTTC. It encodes CASSLERGTSYNEQFF.

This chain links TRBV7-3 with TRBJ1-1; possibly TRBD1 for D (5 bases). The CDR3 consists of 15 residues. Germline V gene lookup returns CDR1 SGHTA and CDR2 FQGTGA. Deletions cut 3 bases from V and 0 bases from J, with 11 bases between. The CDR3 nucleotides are TGTGCCAGCAGCTTCCGAAGGGGTTTGAACACTGAAGCTTTCTTT. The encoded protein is CASSFRRGLNTEAFF. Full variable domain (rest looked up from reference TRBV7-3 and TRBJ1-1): GAGVSQTPSNKVTEKGKYVELRCDPISGHTALYWYRQSLGQGPEFLIYFQGTGAADDSGLPNDRFFAVRPEGSVSTLKIQRTERGDSAVYLCASSFRRGLNTEAFFGQGTRLTVV.

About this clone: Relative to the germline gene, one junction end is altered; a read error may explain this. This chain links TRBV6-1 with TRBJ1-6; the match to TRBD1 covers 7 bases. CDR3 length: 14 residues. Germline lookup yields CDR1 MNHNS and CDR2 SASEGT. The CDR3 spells CASGDRAYNSPLHF. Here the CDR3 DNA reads TGTGCCAGCGGTGACAGGGCCTATAATTCACCCCTCCACTTT.

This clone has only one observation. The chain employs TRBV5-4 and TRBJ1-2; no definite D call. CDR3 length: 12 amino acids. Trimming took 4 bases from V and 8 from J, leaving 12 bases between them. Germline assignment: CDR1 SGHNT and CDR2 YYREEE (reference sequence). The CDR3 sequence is CASSLPSEGYTF. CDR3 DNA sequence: TGTGCCAGCAGCCTGCCGTCGGAGGGCTACACCTTC.

CDR3 sequence reads: CASILQGANYGYTF. In DNA, the CDR3 is TGTGCCAGCATTCTCCAGGGCGCTAACTATGGCTACACCTTC. The chain couples TRBV2 to TRBJ1-2; maybe TRBD1 (5 bases). Germline values: CDR1 SNHLY, CDR2 FYNNEI. CDR3 length: 14 residues. Trimming removed 7 bases at V and 0 bases at J, with 12 bases between.

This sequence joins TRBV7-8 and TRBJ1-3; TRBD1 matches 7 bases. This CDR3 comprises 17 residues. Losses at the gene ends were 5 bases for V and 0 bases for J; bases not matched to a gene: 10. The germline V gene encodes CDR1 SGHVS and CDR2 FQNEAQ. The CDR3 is CASSLPGQLFSGNTIYF. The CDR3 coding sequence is TGTGCCAGCAGCCTACCGGGACAGCTTTTCTCTGGAAACACCATATATTTT.

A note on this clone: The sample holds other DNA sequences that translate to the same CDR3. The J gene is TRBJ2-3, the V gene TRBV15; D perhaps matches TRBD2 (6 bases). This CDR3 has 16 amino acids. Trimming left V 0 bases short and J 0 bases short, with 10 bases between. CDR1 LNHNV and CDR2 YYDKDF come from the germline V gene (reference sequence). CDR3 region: CATSRDGGTSTDTQYF. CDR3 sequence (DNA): TGTGCCACCAGCAGAGACGGGGGTACTAGCACAGATACGCAGTATTTT.

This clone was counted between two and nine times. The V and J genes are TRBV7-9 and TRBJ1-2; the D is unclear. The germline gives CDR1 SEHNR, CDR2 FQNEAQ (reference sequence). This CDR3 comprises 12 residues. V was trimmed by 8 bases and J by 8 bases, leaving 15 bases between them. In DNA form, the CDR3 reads TGTGCCAGCGCTTCCAGACATGGAGGCTACACCTTC. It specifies CASASRHGGYTF. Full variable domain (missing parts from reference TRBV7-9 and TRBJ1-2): DTGVSQNPRHKITKRGQNVTFRCDPISEHNRLYWYRQTLGQGPEFLTYFQNEAQLEKSRLLSDRFSAERPKGSFSTLEIQRTEQGDSAMYLCASASRHGGYTFGSGTRLTVV.

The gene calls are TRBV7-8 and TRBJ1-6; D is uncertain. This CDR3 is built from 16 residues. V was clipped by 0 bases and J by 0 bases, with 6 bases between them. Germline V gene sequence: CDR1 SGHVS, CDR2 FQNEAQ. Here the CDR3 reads CASSLALSSYNSPLHF. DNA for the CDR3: TGTGCCAGCAGCTTAGCATTGAGCTCCTATAATTCACCCCTCCACTTT. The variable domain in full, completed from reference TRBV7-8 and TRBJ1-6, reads GAGVSQSPRYKVAKRGQDVALRCDPISGHVSLFWYQQALGQGPEFLTYFQNEAQLDKSGLPSDRFFAERPEGSVSTLKIQRTQQEDSAVYLCASSLALSSYNSPLHFGNGTRLTVT.

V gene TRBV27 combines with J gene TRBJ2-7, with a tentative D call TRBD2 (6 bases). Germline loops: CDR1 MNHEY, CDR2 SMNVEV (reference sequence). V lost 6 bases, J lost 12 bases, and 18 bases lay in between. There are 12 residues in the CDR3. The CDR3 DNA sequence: TGTGCCAGCAGGGCCCCGACTAGAGTCGTGTACTTC. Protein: CASRAPTRVVYF.